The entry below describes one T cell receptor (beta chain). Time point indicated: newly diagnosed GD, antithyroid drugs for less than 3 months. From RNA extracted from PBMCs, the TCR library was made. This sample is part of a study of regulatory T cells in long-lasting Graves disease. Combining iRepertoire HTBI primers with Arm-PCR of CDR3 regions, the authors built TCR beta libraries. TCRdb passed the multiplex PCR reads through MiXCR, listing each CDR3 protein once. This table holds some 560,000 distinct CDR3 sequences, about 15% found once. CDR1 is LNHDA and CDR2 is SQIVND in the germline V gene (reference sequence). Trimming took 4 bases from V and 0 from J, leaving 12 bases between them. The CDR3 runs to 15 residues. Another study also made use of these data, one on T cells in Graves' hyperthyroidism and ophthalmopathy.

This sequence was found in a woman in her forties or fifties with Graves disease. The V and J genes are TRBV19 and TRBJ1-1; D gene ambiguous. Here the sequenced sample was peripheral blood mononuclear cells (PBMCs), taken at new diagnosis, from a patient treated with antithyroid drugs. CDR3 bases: TGTGCCAGTAGTACCGGGCCCACAATGAACACTGAAGCTTTCTTT. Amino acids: CASSTGPTMNTEAFF.